This TCR beta chain was observed in a study of cytomegalovirus exposure and HLA in healthy donors. Study details: According to later analysis, the same platform produced the 130 or so validation and approximately 700 first-cohort repertoires. Study findings and constraints: Most sequenced TCRs were rare (though some public TCRs occurred in many donors). Clusters of TCRs from the first cohort tended to co-occur in the 130 or so validation repertoires (as a later analysis found). The study recorded 164 TCR beta chains that were cytomegalovirus-associated.

TCRdb's copy holds only in-frame clones and misses some; the assay was immunoSEQ multiplex PCR. The data hold 65,000 or so clones, with around 92% observed a single time. Concerning this clone itself: No antigen is known for it.

Deletions cut 2 bases from V and 4 bases from J, with 13 bases between. Germline V gene sequence: CDR1 SGHRS, CDR2 YFSETQ. The CDR3 has 15 residues. The material sequenced was PBMCs. This TCR derives from a young woman in good health and CMV-seronegative. The V call is TRBV5-1, the J call TRBJ2-1, with D possibly matching TRBD1 (5 bases). CDR3 sequence: CASSFSVGPYNEQFF. The CDR3 coding sequence is TGCGCCAGCAGCTTTAGTGTGGGGCCTTACAATGAGCAGTTCTTC.